These T cell receptor beta chains were read from a single sample in a study of blood T cell repertoires in COVID-19. TCRdb's table, derived via immunoSEQ multiplex PCR, lists solely in-frame clones and lacks some. The sample consists of fewer than 250,000 clones, 75% to 85% of them appearing once. The sequencing sample was made of peripheral blood. These TCRs come from a human donor in a cohort sampled during active COVID-19. Each CDR3 is given with its conserved first and last residue.

TRBJ2-3 | TRBV30 | CALHPVGGSTDTQYF
TRBJ1-2 | TRBV6-6 | CASSARAANYGYTF
TRBJ2-1 | TRBV9 | CASSVALVAAHNEQFF
TRBJ2-7 | TRBV28 | CASSSRELREEAYEQYF
TRBJ2-7 | TRBV3-1/TRBV3-2 | CASSQVLSSLPYEQYF
TRBJ2-7 | TRBV19 | CASSIEQGSSYEQYF
TRBJ1-2 | TRBV29-1 | CSVLRRPGETADYGYTF
TRBJ1-3 | TRBV19 | CASSLSYRELRSGNTIYF
TRBJ1-6 | TRBV13 | CASSLGFTGGGNSPLHF
TRBJ2-7 | TRBV3-1/TRBV3-2 | CASSQRQGAAYEQYF
TRBJ2-5 | TRBV7-9 | CASSKTGDETQYF
TRBJ1-2 | TRBV5-6 | CASSPGQSYGYTF
TRBJ1-1 | TRBV7-2 | CASSLVPGMNTEAFF
TRBJ2-1 | TRBV9 | CASSVNPLGTSGTSSYNEQFF
TRBJ2-5 | TRBV7-9 | CASSPRTSGQETQYF
TRBJ1-3 | TRBV5-4 | CASSLEGGAGNTIYF
TRBJ2-7 | TRBV28 | CASSSQGLAYEQYF
TRBJ1-2 | TRBV10-2 | CATRGQGNYGYTF
TRBJ1-5 | TRBV5-5 | CASSLWGDQPQHF
TRBJ1-1 | TRBV29-1 | CSVERGRTEAFF
TRBJ2-5 | TRBV6-5 | CASSPLAGLQETQYF
TRBJ1-5 | TRBV28 | CASSLFGQGYQPQHF
TRBJ2-3 | TRBV19 | CASSAGLAGLRDTQYF
TRBJ1-5 | TRBV28 | CAAGQAPNQPQHF
TRBJ2-1 | TRBV7-2 | CASSGLAVSYNEQFF
TRBJ2-1 | TRBV28 | CASRETGMEQFF
TRBJ1-4 | TRBV5-1 | CASRGTATNEKLFF
TRBJ1-5 | TRBV11-2 | CASASGVDNQPQHF
TRBJ2-1 | TRBV11-3 | CASSPRTSVNNEQFF
TRBJ1-5 | TRBV28 | CASSSQGRGGRGQPQHF